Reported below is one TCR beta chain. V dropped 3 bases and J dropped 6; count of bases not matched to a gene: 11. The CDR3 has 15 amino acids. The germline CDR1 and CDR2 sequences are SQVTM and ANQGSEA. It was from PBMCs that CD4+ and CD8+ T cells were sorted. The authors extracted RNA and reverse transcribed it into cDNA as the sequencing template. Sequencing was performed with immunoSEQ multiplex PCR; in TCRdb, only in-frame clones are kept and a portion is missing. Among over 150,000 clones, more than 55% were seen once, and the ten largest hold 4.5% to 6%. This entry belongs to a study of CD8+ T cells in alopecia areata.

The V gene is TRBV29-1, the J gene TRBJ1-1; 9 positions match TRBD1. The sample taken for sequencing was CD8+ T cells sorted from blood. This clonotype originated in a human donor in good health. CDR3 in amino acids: CSVEADRGLIAEAFF. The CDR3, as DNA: TGCAGCGTTGAGGCGGACAGGGGTTTGATCGCTGAAGCTTTCTTT.